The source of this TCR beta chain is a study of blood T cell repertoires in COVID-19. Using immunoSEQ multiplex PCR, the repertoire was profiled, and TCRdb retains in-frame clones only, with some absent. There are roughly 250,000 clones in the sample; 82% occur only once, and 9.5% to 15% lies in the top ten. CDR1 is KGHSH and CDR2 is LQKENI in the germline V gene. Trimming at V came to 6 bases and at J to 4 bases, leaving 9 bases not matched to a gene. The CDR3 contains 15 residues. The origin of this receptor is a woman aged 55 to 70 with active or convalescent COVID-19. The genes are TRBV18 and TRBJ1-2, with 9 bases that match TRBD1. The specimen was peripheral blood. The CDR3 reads CASSERTGEAYGYTF. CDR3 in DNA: TGTGCCAGCTCCGAAAGGACAGGGGAGGCCTATGGCTACACCTTC.